These 26 T cell receptor beta chains share one sample of origin, sequenced in a study of glioma-infiltrating T cells after dendritic cell vaccination (dated by TCRdb to the mid-2010s). Libraries were prepared through the immunoSEQ multiplex PCR assay. TCRdb took over this immuneACCESS table, retaining in-frame rearrangements with V and J assigned. Such tables are incomplete; in checked studies, under half of the missing clones stem from an unresolved V gene, and the remainder is unexplained. The sample yields fewer than 85,000 clones; roughly 79% were counted once. The top ten hold under 8% of the sample. The sequencing here drew on blood, taken before dendritic cell vaccination. These receptors originate from a human donor with glioblastoma.

In its sample, this clone was seen once. The chain uses TRBV5-1 and TRBJ2-2; 9 positions match TRBD1. The CDR3 is made up of 15 amino acids. The junction had 5 bases not matched to a gene; V was cut back by 4 bases and J by 4 bases. Germline V CDR1 and CDR2: SGHRS, YFSETQ. The CDR3 loop is CASSRQGEGTGELFF. In DNA, the CDR3 is TGCGCCAGCAGCAGACAGGGGGAGGGCACCGGGGAGCTGTTTTTT.

V usage is TRBV11-2 and J usage is TRBJ2-7; possible D gene TRBD1, 5 bases. The germline V gene encodes CDR1 SGHAT and CDR2 FQNNGV. The CDR3 loop spans 13 amino acids. Trimming pared 0 bases from V and 6 bases from J, leaving 9 bases between. CDR3: CASSLEGDSEQYF. Written as DNA, the CDR3 is TGTGCCAGCAGCTTAGAAGGTGACAGCGAGCAGTACTTC.

The chain has TRBV29-1 and TRBJ1-2; a weak D match, TRBD1 (5 bases). V was pared by 4 bases and J by 6 bases, with 12 bases between. CDR3 length: 12 amino acids. The germline CDR1 and CDR2 sequences are SQVTM and ANQGSEA. The CDR3 region has the DNA TGCAGCGTTGCAAAGGGGCAGGATGGCTACACCTTC. Translation gives CSVAKGQDGYTF.

V and J are TRBV5-6 and TRBJ1-1; D gene ambiguous. Germline V gives CDR1 SGHDT, CDR2 YYEEEE. The ends were cut back, 1 base at V and 1 base at J, with 11 bases in the middle. The CDR3 is 15 residues long. CDR3 sequence: CASSLWPGQNTEAFF. Written as DNA, the CDR3 is TGTGCCAGCAGCTTGTGGCCAGGCCAGAACACTGAAGCTTTCTTT.

This chain connects TRBV9 to TRBJ1-1; the D is unclear. The CDR3 consists of 14 residues. With 0 bases removed from V and 11 bases from J, the gap between germline ends came to 17 bases. Germline V CDR1 and CDR2: SGDLS, YYNGEE. CDR3 bases: TGTGCCAGCAGCGTAGGGATGACGGACCCGGGGGCTTTCTTT. Its translation: CASSVGMTDPGAFF.

This chain links TRBV6-6 with TRBJ2-7, with D maybe TRBD1 (5 bases). The V end was cut by 3 bases, the J end by 1 base, with 13 bases between. This CDR3 spans 15 amino acids. The V gene's germline CDR1 is MNHNY and CDR2 SVGAGI (reference sequence). CDR3 in amino acids: CASSYPAGHSYEQYF. CDR3 nucleotide sequence: TGTGCCAGCAGTTATCCGGCAGGGCATTCCTACGAGCAGTACTTC.

The chain uses TRBV9 and TRBJ1-5, with D possibly TRBD1 on 5 matching bases. The CDR3 runs to 15 residues. V was shortened by 7 bases and J by 5 bases, with 19 bases between the two germline ends. The germline V gene encodes CDR1 SGDLS and CDR2 YYNGEE. In DNA form, the CDR3 reads TGTGCCAGCCAAGACGGACATCGAAGGTATCAGCCCCAGCATTTT. This sequence encodes CASQDGHRRYQPQHF.

This clone was found once. The CDR3 here is CASSLRLAGSKNIQYF. Here the CDR3 DNA reads TGTGCCAGTAGTCTCCGACTAGCGGGTTCGAAAAACATTCAGTACTTC. J is TRBJ2-4 and V is TRBV19; 10 nucleotides match TRBD2. The CDR3 spans 16 residues. The V segment lost 5 bases and the J segment 4 bases; nucleotides outside the gene matches: 8. Germline CDR1 reads LNHDA; CDR2 reads SQIVND (reference sequence).

This clone has only a few counts. V is TRBV5-1 and J is TRBJ1-5, with 9 bases lining up with TRBD1. V shed 5 bases and J 5 bases; nucleotides not matched to a gene: 8. This CDR3 spans 15 amino acids. The germline CDR1 and CDR2 sequences are SGHRS and YFSETQ. The CDR3 sequence: CASSRTGEIDQPQHF. The CDR3 bases are TGCGCCAGCAGTAGGACAGGGGAAATTGATCAGCCCCAGCATTTT.

The rearrangement joins TRBV6-1 to TRBJ1-2; 10 nucleotides line up with TRBD1. Germline CDR1 reads MNHNS; CDR2 reads SASEGT. The length of the CDR3 is 14 residues. Trimming cost V 2 bases and J 8 bases; bases outside gene matches: 5. CDR3 residues: CASSEPGQGSGYTF. In DNA, the CDR3 is TGTGCCAGCAGTGAACCGGGACAGGGGAGCGGCTACACCTTC.

This clone was counted between two and nine times. The chain couples TRBV2 to TRBJ1-5; possibly TRBD1 for D (5 bases). In germline, CDR1 is SNHLY, CDR2 FYNNEI. Trimming took 6 bases from V and 0 from J, leaving 12 bases between them. The CDR3 extends over 15 amino acids. CDR3 residues: CASRRGEYSNQPQHF. The CDR3 nucleotides are TGTGCCAGCAGGCGGGGCGAATATAGCAATCAGCCCCAGCATTTT. Complete variable domain (other parts from reference TRBV2 and TRBJ1-5): EPEVTQTPSHQVTQMGQEVILRCVPISNHLYFYWYRQILGQKVEFLVSFYNNEISEKSEIFDDQFSVERPDGSNFTLKIRSTKLEDSAMYFCASRRGEYSNQPQHFGDGTRLSIL.

This chain uses TRBV9 with TRBJ1-2; TRBD1 agrees at 8 bases. The length of the CDR3 is 16 residues. Germline assignment: CDR1 SGDLS and CDR2 YYNGEE. J lost 4 bases, V lost 3 bases, and 11 bases had no gene match. The CDR3 is CASSALTGARRYGYTF. CDR3 sequence (DNA): TGTGCCAGCAGCGCACTGACAGGGGCTCGGCGCTATGGCTACACCTTC.

The rearrangement uses TRBV2 and TRBJ2-7; no clear D. Germline CDR1 is SNHLY and CDR2 is FYNNEI. V was pared by 3 bases and J by 2 bases, with 14 bases between. CDR3 length equals 15 residues. Here the CDR3 DNA reads TGTGCCAGCAGTGAGGAAAACAGCAGTACCTACGAGCAGTACTTC. Protein sequence: CASSEENSSTYEQYF. The complete variable domain, with remaining parts taken from reference TRBV2 and TRBJ2-7, reads EPEVTQTPSHQVTQMGQEVILRCVPISNHLYFYWYRQILGQKVEFLVSFYNNEISEKSEIFDDQFSVERPDGSNFTLKIRSTKLEDSAMYFCASSEENSSTYEQYFGPGTRLTVT.

In its sample, this clone was seen once. An end of the junction differs from the germline gene, which may be a read error. The chain couples TRBV7-6 to TRBJ2-5, with TRBD1 matching over 10 bases. This CDR3 has 16 residues. The germline V gene encodes CDR1 SGHVS and CDR2 FNYEAQ. The CDR3 spells CASSLAGTGARETQYF. The CDR3 nucleotides are TGTGCCAGCAGTTTAGCCGGGACAGGGGCGCGAGAGACCCAGTACTTC. The full variable domain, completed using reference TRBV7-6 and TRBJ2-5, is GAGVSQSPRYKVTKRGQDVALRCDPISGHVSLYWYRQALGQGPEFLTYFNYEAQQDKSGLPNDRFSAERPEGSISTLTIQRTEQRDSAMYRCASSLAGTGARETQYFGPGTRLLVL.

The chain carries TRBV6-5 and TRBJ1-1; D might be TRBD1 (6 bases). The germline V gene has CDR1 MNHEY and CDR2 SVGAGI. Trimming shortened V by 0 bases and J by 7 bases, and 18 bases separated the two germline ends. The CDR3 sequence is 16 residues long. Here the CDR3 reads CASSYSLGGRAFEAFF. The CDR3 coding sequence is TGTGCCAGCAGTTACTCGCTTGGGGGCCGGGCCTTTGAAGCTTTCTTT.

V usage is TRBV9 and J usage is TRBJ2-1; 7 positions match TRBD1. Germline V gene sequence: CDR1 SGDLS, CDR2 YYNGEE. J was trimmed by 7 bases and V by 4 bases; bases with no gene match: 17. There are 17 residues in the CDR3. The CDR3 DNA reads as TGTGCCAGCAGCCCCCCCTCGGGGACAGTGACTGCTAATGAGCAGTTCTTC. It specifies CASSPPSGTVTANEQFF.

The chain couples TRBV7-2 to TRBJ2-1, with D perhaps matching TRBD2 (6 bases). Trimming took off 5 bases at V and 5 bases at J, with 10 bases between the two ends. This CDR3 region has 13 residues. The germline V gene encodes CDR1 SGHTA and CDR2 FQGNSA. CDR3 loop: CASSEGLNNEQFF. CDR3 nucleotides: TGTGCCAGCAGCGAGGGACTCAACAATGAGCAGTTCTTC. Supplemented by reference TRBV7-2 and TRBJ2-1, the full variable domain reads GAGVSQSPSNKVTEKGKDVELRCDPISGHTALYWYRQSLGQGLEFLIYFQGNSAPDKSGLPSDRFSAERTGGSVSTLTIQRTQQEDSAVYLCASSEGLNNEQFFGPGTRLTVL.

The sample holds one count of this clone. In DNA form, the CDR3 reads TGTGCCAGTAGTATAAAGGCCACAGGGGGAGAAGACTCCTACGAGCAGTACTTC. This gives the protein CASSIKATGGEDSYEQYF. The J gene is TRBJ2-7, the V gene TRBV19, with 8 bases lining up with TRBD1. Germline trimming cut 2 bases from V and 0 bases from J; bases unmatched to any gene: 12. The germline V gene encodes CDR1 LNHDA and CDR2 SQIVND (reference sequence). The CDR3 consists of 18 residues.

Of note for this clone: Other DNA sequences within the sample encode an identical CDR3. V usage is TRBV7-2 and J usage is TRBJ2-7, with TRBD1 as a possible D gene (7 bases). The CDR3 consists of 15 residues. Germline lookup yields CDR1 SGHTA and CDR2 FQGNSA. Deletions cut 3 bases from V and 0 bases from J, with 12 bases between. CDR3 sequence: CASSLAGGPSYEQYF. DNA for the CDR3: TGTGCCAGCAGCTTGGCAGGGGGGCCCTCCTACGAGCAGTACTTC.

This clone has only a few counts. The genes are TRBV7-3 and TRBJ2-7; the D gene is possibly TRBD1 (7 bases). The V gene lost 2 bases and the J gene lost 6 bases, with 14 bases spanning the gap. CDR1 SGHTA and CDR2 FQGTGA come from the germline V gene. The CDR3 has 14 residues. Written as DNA, the CDR3 is TGTGCCAGCAGCTTAGAGTCAGGGGGGTCCGAGCAGTACTTC. This translates into CASSLESGGSEQYF.

This chain uses TRBV7-9 with TRBJ1-5; TRBD1 agrees at 7 bases. J lost 8 bases, V lost 2 bases, and 3 bases had no gene match. The germline gives CDR1 SEHNR, CDR2 FQNEAQ (reference sequence). The CDR3 loop spans 13 amino acids. The CDR3 reads CASSLRGREPQHF. Written as DNA, the CDR3 is TGTGCCAGCAGCTTAAGGGGGCGGGAGCCCCAGCATTTT.

The chain has TRBV5-1 and TRBJ2-5; D perhaps matches TRBD1 (6 bases). Near its end, the DNA agrees better with TRBJ2-7, so the J call may be wrong. Germline CDR1 and CDR2: SGHRS and YFSETQ. The CDR3 has 14 amino acids. The CDR3 coding sequence is TGCGCCAGCAGCCTCCGGGACACCTCCTACGAGCAGTACTTC. This translates into CASSLRDTSYEQYF.

V is TRBV18 and J is TRBJ2-5, with 7 bases lining up with TRBD2. This CDR3 is built from 15 residues. The junction had 3 bases not matched to a gene; V was cut back by 1 base and J by 1 base. The germline V gene has CDR1 KGHSH and CDR2 LQKENI. In DNA, the CDR3 is TGTGCCAGCTCACCACAGCCTAGCGGCCAAGAGACCCAGTACTTC. It is translated as CASSPQPSGQETQYF. Combining the CDR3 with reference TRBV18 and TRBJ2-5 gives the whole variable domain NAGVMQNPRHLVRRRGQEARLRCSPMKGHSHVYWYRQLPEEGLKFMVYLQKENIIDESGMPKERFSAEFPKEGPSILRIQQVVRGDSAAYFCASSPQPSGQETQYFGPGTRLLVL.

This chain joins TRBV5-1 and TRBJ2-7; 8 positions match TRBD1. This CDR3 contains 16 residues. CDR1 and CDR2 from the germline V gene are SGHRS and YFSETQ. The junction had 9 bases not matched to a gene; V was cut back by 0 bases and J by 4 bases. The CDR3 nucleotides read TGCGCCAGCAGCTTGGCCGGGGCAGGGGGCGGGTACGAGCAGTACTTC. It yields the protein CASSLAGAGGGYEQYF.

The chain is built from TRBV2 and TRBJ2-1, with no clear D. The CDR3 contains 19 residues. Germline CDR1 and CDR2: SNHLY and FYNNEI. Trimming left V 5 bases short and J 9 bases short, with 32 bases between. The CDR3, as DNA: TGTGCCAGCAGTCCTCCCGACTCGACCTTCGGGTCGATCTCGATTGAGCAGTTCTTC. Translating it yields CASSPPDSTFGSISIEQFF.

The chain is built from TRBV7-2 and TRBJ1-3; D remains ambiguous. CDR3 length equals 18 residues. Germline V gives CDR1 SGHTA, CDR2 FQGNSA. Trimming pared 1 base from V and 0 bases from J, leaving 16 bases between. For the CDR3, the DNA is TGTGCCAGCAGCTTAGGACCGGGAGCTCTCAGCTCTGGAAACACCATATATTTT. Protein sequence: CASSLGPGALSSGNTIYF.